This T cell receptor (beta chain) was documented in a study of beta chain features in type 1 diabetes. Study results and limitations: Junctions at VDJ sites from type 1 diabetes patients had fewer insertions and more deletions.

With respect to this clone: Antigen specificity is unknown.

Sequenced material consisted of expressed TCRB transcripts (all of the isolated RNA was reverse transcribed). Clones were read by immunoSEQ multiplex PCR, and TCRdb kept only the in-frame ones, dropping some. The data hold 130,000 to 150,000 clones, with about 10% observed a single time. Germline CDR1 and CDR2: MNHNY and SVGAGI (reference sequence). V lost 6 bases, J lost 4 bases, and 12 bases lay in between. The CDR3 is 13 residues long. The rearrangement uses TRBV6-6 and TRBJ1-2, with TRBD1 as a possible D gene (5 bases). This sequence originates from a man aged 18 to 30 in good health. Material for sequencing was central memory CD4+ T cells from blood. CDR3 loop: CASRGQGGYGYTF. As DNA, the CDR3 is TGTGCCAGCAGGGGCCAGGGAGGCTATGGCTACACCTTC.